The clone carrying this T cell receptor beta chain was observed a handful of times. Its antigen is currently unknown. The sample belongs to a study of T-cell memory formation after mild COVID-19. About the study: TCR clusters mostly belonged to single donors. Study observations and caveats: Clones that shrank (day 15 to 85) were balanced CD4/CD8, whereas later expanders leaned CD4+. Researchers could not confirm that second-wave clones peaking on day 37 targeted SARS-CoV-2. CD4+ contracting clones were mainly CM and EM; CD8+ ones, EMRA.

From the 5' RACE reads, TCRdb called clonotypes with MiXCR, one entry per CDR3 protein. The data contain about 290,000 distinct CDR3 sequences, approximately 15% of them singletons. In germline, CDR1 is MGHRA, CDR2 YSYEKL. CDR3 length equals 14 residues. V lost 0 bases and J lost 4; bases outside the gene matches: 2. This chain uses TRBV4-1 with TRBJ1-2, with 7 bases identical to TRBD1. The sample was PBMCs or a T cell subset sorted from them (not recorded which). The sequence came from a man aged 18 to 30 who had mild COVID-19 (a few samples of this study predate the infection). Cell type and time point are not known. Written as DNA, the CDR3 is TGCGCCAGCAGCCAAGAAGGGACAGTCTATGGCTACACCTTC. Translation: CASSQEGTVYGYTF.